This T cell receptor beta chain was captured in a study of blood T cell repertoires in COVID-19. In its sample, this clone was seen a few times. Sequencing was performed with immunoSEQ multiplex PCR; in TCRdb, only in-frame clones are kept and a portion is missing. The table includes more than 200,000 clones, around four fifths detected once. The CDR3 sequence is 18 residues long. Germline CDR1 is KGHSH and CDR2 is LQKENI. V lost 2 bases to trimming and J lost 2 bases; unmatched junction nucleotides: 9. The TCR sequence derives from a man aged 60 to 69 with acute or convalescent COVID-19. Material for sequencing was peripheral blood. V usage is TRBV18 and J usage is TRBJ1-4, with TRBD1 matching 9 bases. The CDR3 sequence: CASSPRTGAPFTNEKLFF. The CDR3 nucleotides read TGTGCCAGCTCACCAAGGACAGGGGCCCCTTTCACTAATGAAAAACTGTTTTTT.